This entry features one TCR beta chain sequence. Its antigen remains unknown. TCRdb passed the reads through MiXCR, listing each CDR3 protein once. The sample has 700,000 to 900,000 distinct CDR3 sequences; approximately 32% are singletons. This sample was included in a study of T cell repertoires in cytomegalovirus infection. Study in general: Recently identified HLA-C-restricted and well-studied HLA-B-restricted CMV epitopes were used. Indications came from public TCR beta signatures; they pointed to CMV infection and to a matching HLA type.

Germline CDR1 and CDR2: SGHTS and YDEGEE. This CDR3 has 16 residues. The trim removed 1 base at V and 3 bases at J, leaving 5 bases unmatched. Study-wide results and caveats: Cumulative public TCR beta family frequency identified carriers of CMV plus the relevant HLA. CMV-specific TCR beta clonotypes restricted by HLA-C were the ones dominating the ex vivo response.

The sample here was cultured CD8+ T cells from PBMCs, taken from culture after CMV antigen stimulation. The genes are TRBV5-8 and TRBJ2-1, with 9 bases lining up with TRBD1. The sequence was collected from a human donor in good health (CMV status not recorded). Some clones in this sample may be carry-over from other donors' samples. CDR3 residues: CASSLKDRGLYNEQFF. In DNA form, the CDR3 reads TGTGCCAGCAGCTTGAAGGACAGGGGTCTCTACAATGAGCAGTTCTTC.